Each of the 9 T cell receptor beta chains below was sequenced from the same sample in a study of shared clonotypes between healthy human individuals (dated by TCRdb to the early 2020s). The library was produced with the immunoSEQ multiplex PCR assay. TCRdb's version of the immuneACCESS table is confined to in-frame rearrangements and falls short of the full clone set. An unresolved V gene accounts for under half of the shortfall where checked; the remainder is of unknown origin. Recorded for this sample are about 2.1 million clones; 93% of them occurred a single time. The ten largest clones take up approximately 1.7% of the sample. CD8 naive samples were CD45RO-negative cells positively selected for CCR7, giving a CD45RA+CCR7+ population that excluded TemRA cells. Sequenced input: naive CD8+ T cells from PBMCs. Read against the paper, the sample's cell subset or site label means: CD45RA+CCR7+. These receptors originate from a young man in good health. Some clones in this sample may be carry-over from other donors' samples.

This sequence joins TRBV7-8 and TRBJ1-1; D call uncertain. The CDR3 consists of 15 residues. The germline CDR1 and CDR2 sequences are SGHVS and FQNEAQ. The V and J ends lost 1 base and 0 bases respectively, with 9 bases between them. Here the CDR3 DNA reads TGTGCCAGCAGCTTAGATCCCGGGATGAACACTGAAGCTTTCTTT. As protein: CASSLDPGMNTEAFF.

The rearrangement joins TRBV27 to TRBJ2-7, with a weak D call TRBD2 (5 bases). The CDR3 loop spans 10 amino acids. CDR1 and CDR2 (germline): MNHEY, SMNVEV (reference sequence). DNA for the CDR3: TGTTCCGGACGGGACTACGAGCAGTACTTC. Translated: CSGRDYEQYF.

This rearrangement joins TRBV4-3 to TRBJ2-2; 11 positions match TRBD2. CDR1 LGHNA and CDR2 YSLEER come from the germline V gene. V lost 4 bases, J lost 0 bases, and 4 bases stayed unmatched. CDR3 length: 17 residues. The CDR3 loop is CASSLNSGRANTGELFF. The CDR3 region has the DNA TGCGCCAGCAGCCTTAATAGCGGGAGGGCGAACACCGGGGAGCTGTTTTTT.

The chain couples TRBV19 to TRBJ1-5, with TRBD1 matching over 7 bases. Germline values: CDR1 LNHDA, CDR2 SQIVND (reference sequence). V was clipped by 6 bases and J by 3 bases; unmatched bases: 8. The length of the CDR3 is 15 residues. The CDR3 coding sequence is TGTGCCAGTAGATGGGCAGGGGGATTCAATCAGCCCCAGCATTTT. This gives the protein CASRWAGGFNQPQHF.

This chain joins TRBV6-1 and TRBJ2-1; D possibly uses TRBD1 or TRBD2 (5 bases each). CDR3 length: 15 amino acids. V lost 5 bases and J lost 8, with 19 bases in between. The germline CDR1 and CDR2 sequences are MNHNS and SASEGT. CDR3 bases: TGTGCCAGCAGTCCAATGATACCCCGGGGCGATGAGCAGTTCTTC. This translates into CASSPMIPRGDEQFF.

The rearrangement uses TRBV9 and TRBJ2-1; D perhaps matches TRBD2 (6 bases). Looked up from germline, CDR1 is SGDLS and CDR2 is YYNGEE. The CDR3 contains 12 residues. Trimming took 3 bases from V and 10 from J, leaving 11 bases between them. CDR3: CASSAREPEQFF. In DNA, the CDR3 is TGTGCCAGCAGCGCACGGGAGCCCGAGCAGTTCTTC.

This chain's CDR3 is CASSTAESYGYTF. In nucleotides, the CDR3 is TGTGCCAGCAGTACCGCGGAATCCTATGGCTACACCTTC. The chain has TRBV7-9 and TRBJ1-2; D is ambiguous. The CDR3 sequence is 13 residues long. The germline V and J ends were trimmed by 6 bases and 4 bases, with 12 bases remaining between them. Germline V CDR1 and CDR2: SEHNR, FQNEAQ (reference sequence).

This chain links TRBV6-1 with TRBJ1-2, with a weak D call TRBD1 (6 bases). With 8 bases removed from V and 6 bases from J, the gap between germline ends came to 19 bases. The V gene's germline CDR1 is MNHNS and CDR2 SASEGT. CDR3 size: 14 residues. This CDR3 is CASQSGGGVDGYTF. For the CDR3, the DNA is TGTGCCAGCCAATCAGGAGGGGGGGTCGATGGCTACACCTTC.

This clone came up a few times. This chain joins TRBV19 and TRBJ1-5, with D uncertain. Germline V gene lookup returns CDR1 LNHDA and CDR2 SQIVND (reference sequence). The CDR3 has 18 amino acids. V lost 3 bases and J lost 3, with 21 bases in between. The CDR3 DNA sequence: TGTGCCAGTAGTATTCAGCTCGTGGTATCGGTCTTCAATCAGCCCCAGCATTTT. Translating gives CASSIQLVVSVFNQPQHF.